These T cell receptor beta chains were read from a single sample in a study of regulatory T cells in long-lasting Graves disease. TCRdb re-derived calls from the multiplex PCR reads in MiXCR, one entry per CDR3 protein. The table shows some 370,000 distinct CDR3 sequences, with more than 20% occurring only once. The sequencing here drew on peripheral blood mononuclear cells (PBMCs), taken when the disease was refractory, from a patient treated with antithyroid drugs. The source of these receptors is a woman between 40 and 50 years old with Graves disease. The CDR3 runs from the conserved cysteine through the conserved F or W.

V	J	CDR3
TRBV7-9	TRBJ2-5	CASSETPGLQETQYF
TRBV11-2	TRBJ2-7	CASSPIPTSGSHEQYF
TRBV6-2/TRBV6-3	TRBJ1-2	CAIMYSGQDLGVLSNYGYTF
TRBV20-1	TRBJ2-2	CSAKAGTLRTGELFF
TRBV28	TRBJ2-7	CASHSSGRYEQYF
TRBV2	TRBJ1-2	CASRKDRDGYTF
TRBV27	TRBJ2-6	CASSLMLGANVLTF
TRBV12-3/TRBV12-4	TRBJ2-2	CAIPLRLTGELFF
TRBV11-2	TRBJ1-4	CASSLTGKTNEKLFF
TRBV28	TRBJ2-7	CASSPFGQGIFYEQYF
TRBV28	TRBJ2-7	CATTLRYEQYF
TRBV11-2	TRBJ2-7	CASSLISGRYEQYF
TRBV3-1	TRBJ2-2	CASSQSGSGTGELFF
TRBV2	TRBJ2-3	CASSKGVARGSWVTDTQYF
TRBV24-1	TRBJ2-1	CATSDLRPPAFF
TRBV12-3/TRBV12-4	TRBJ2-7	CASSFAWVWKYEQYF
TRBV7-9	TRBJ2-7	CASTRPEGRDTYEQYF
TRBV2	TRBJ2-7	CASSGYSSFPYEQYF
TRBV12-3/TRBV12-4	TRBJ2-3	CASSLGAGTDTQYF
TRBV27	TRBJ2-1	CASSSQLGIYNEQFF
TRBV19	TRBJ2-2	CASSIDGLPRSAGELFF
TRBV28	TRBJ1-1	CASSSSGDYTEAFF
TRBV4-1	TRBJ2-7	CASSQVFEDEQYF
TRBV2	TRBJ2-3	CASSRSTITADTQYF
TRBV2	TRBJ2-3	CASSWSQGDTQYF
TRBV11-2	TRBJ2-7	CASSSIRSGTAHQQYF
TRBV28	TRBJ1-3	CASSPLDAYSGNTIYF
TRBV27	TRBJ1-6	CASTTDPRLYNSPLHF
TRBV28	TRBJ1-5	CASSFFKNSNQPQHF
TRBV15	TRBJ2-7	CATSRPDSVGNQQYF
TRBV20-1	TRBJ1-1	CSARDDGQGRATEAFF
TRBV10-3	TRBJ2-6	CAISDREGANVLTF